This T cell receptor (beta chain) stems from a study of shared clonotypes between healthy human individuals. This CDR3 is 17 amino acids long. V dropped 0 bases and J dropped 0 bases, with 12 bases sitting between them. The V gene's germline CDR1 is SGHTA and CDR2 FQGNSA. The assay was carried out at the deep level. Libraries were prepared by immunoSEQ multiplex PCR; TCRdb keeps only in-frame clonotypes and omits some of them. This repertoire shows around 300,000 clones, around 90% found once; its top ten account for 15% to 20%. The specimen was memory CD8+ T cells sorted from blood. Subset noted: CD45RO+ cells pooled with CCR7-negative TemRA cells. This receptor was obtained from a man between 18 and 29 years old in good health. The chain recombines TRBV7-2 with TRBJ1-5; D is possibly TRBD1 (5 bases). The CDR3: CASSLAPAGTSNQPQHF. CDR3 nucleotides: TGTGCCAGCAGCTTAGCACCCGCAGGGACTAGCAATCAGCCCCAGCATTTT. Filled out from reference TRBV7-2 and TRBJ1-5, the complete variable domain reads GAGVSQSPSNKVTEKGKDVELRCDPISGHTALYWYRQSLGQGLEFLIYFQGNSAPDKSGLPSDRFSAERTGGSVSTLTIQRTQQEDSAVYLCASSLAPAGTSNQPQHFGDGTRLSIL.